The 21 T cell receptor beta chains listed next were all sequenced from one sample in a study of blood T cells in healthy people across ages. Through a sample-barcoded 5' primer and a J-beta primer mix, a second PCR was run for roughly 7 to 12 cycles. TCRdb used MiXCR to reprocess the 5' RACE reads, holding one entry per CDR3 protein. The table includes roughly 1.9 million distinct CDR3 sequences, about 39% detected once. Sequenced material: blood. The receptors were gathered from a human donor in good health.

The chain combines TRBV4-3 with TRBJ2-6; no clear D gene. V lost 4 bases and J 2 bases, leaving 15 bases between the germline ends. CDR1 is LGHNA and CDR2 is YSLEER in the germline V gene. The CDR3 has 17 residues. The DNA of the CDR3 is TGCGCCAGCAGCCCCCACGCAGGTTTCACTGGGGCCAACGTCCTGACTTTC. This translates into CASSPHAGFTGANVLTF.

The chain employs TRBV28 and TRBJ2-2; possible D gene TRBD2, 5 bases. Germline V gene data show CDR1 as MDHEN and CDR2 as SYDVKM. CDR3 length: 14 residues. Between the trimmed V and J ends, which lost 3 bases and 6 bases, there was a span of 11 bases. This CDR3 is CASSFWETAGELFF. CDR3 coding DNA: TGTGCCAGCAGTTTCTGGGAGACGGCCGGGGAGCTGTTTTTT.

This clonotype was detected a few times. This sequence may be a read error, since a much larger clone differs from it by one base. This chain links TRBV20-1 with TRBJ2-1, with 7 bases that match TRBD1. The junction had 11 bases not matched to a gene; V was cut back by 6 bases and J by 12 bases. The CDR3 extends over 12 amino acids. In germline, CDR1 is DFQATT, CDR2 SNEGSKA (reference sequence). CDR3 loop: CSANRGHVGQFF. CDR3 bases: TGCAGTGCCAACAGGGGACATGTTGGGCAGTTCTTC.

V usage is TRBV25-1 and J usage is TRBJ2-6; 7 nucleotides line up with TRBD1. Germline V gene data show CDR1 as MGHDK and CDR2 as SYGVNS. CDR3 size: 14 residues. The V segment lost 3 bases and the J segment 4 bases; nucleotides outside the gene matches: 0. The CDR3 bases are TGTGCCAGCAGTGAGGGACAGGGGGCCAACGTCCTGACTTTC. Encoded protein: CASSEGQGANVLTF. The whole variable domain, filled in from reference TRBV25-1 and TRBJ2-6, reads EADIYQTPRYLVIGTGKKITLECSQTMGHDKMYWYQQDPGMELHLIHYSYGVNSTEKGDLSSESTVSRIRTEHFPLTLESARPSHTSQYLCASSEGQGANVLTFGAGSRLTVL.

The genes are TRBV29-1 and TRBJ2-7; D is uncertain. CDR1 and CDR2 (germline): SQVTM, ANQGSEA. The CDR3 has 13 residues. Trimming shortened V by 2 bases and J by 2 bases, and 10 bases separated the two germline ends. CDR3 in DNA: TGCAGCGTTGAATCTCCGGTAACCTACGAGCAGTACTTC. It specifies CSVESPVTYEQYF.

The V and J genes are TRBV7-2 and TRBJ2-3; 11 nucleotides line up with TRBD1. CDR3 length: 15 residues. Trimming cost V 4 bases and J 2 bases; bases outside gene matches: 2. Germline CDR1 reads SGHTA; CDR2 reads FQGNSA. DNA of the CDR3: TGTGCCAGCAGCTGGGACAGGGGGAACACAGATACGCAGTATTTT. This translates into CASSWDRGNTDTQYF.

This clonotype was observed at least ten times. This chain connects TRBV7-2 to TRBJ2-5, with D unclear. The V and J ends lost 0 bases and 5 bases respectively, with 13 bases between them. Germline CDR1 reads SGHTA; CDR2 reads FQGNSA. The CDR3 contains 15 residues. This CDR3 reads CASSLAATPRETQYF. In nucleotides, the CDR3 is TGTGCCAGCAGCTTAGCCGCGACCCCACGGGAGACCCAGTACTTC.

This clonotype was seen a few times. J is TRBJ2-4 and V is TRBV20-1; TRBD2 matches 14 bases. J lost 4 bases, V lost 5 bases, and 10 bases had no gene match. Germline-derived CDR1 and CDR2 are DFQATT and SNEGSKA (reference sequence). The length of the CDR3 is 17 residues. CDR3 in amino acids: CSALPTSGGAGKNIQYF. CDR3 in DNA: TGCAGTGCTCTCCCGACTAGCGGGGGGGCCGGGAAAAACATTCAGTACTTC.

The V and J genes are TRBV24-1 and TRBJ2-1; TRBD1 matches 11 bases. Trimming at V came to 4 bases and at J to 6 bases, leaving 7 bases not matched to a gene. The CDR3 totals 16 residues. The germline V gene encodes CDR1 KGHDR and CDR2 SFDVKD. The DNA for the CDR3 is TGTGCCACCAGTGAATGGACAGGGGGCGCCTCCAATGAGCAGTTCTTC. Its protein product is CATSEWTGGASNEQFF.

The gene calls are TRBV27 and TRBJ2-3, with TRBD2 identical over 8 bases. The CDR3 has 15 residues. In germline, CDR1 is MNHEY, CDR2 SMNVEV (reference sequence). Germline trimming cut 6 bases from V and 1 base from J; bases unmatched to any gene: 6. The CDR3 loop reads CASRIAGWGTDTQYF. In nucleotides, the CDR3 is TGTGCCAGCAGAATAGCGGGGTGGGGCACAGATACGCAGTATTTT.

The genes are TRBV7-2 and TRBJ1-1; TRBD1 agrees at 9 bases. V was pared by 1 base and J by 7 bases, with 4 bases of the junction left unmatched. Germline V gives CDR1 SGHTA, CDR2 FQGNSA. The CDR3 spans 14 residues. CDR3 bases: TGTGCCAGCAGCTTAGTTGACAGGGGGAGTGAAGCTTTCTTT. Translated: CASSLVDRGSEAFF. The full variable domain, in which reference TRBV7-2 and TRBJ1-1 provide the parts outside the CDR3, is GAGVSQSPSNKVTEKGKDVELRCDPISGHTALYWYRQSLGQGLEFLIYFQGNSAPDKSGLPSDRFSAERTGGSVSTLTIQRTQQEDSAVYLCASSLVDRGSEAFFGQGTRLTVV.

The V gene is TRBV4-3, the J gene TRBJ2-5; 7 positions agree with TRBD2. This CDR3 region has 15 residues. Germline CDR1 reads LGHNA; CDR2 reads YSLEER. J was trimmed by 3 bases and V by 4 bases; bases with no gene match: 8. The CDR3, as DNA: TGCGCCAGCAGCCGAGCGGGGAATTCGGAAGAGACCCAGTACTTC. It encodes CASSRAGNSEETQYF.

There are a few counts of this clonotype. V gene TRBV9 combines with J gene TRBJ2-1; TRBD2 agrees at 9 bases. V trimming: 2 bases; J trimming: 0 bases; junction bases outside the gene matches: 3. CDR3 length: 16 residues. Germline CDR1 and CDR2: SGDLS and YYNGEE. The CDR3 region has the DNA TGTGCCAGCAGCGTCCTAGCGGGGAGCTCCTACAATGAGCAGTTCTTC. It specifies CASSVLAGSSYNEQFF.

The chain links TRBV12-3 or TRBV12-4 to TRBJ1-1; the D is unclear. Trimming shortened V by 5 bases and J by 7 bases, and 11 bases separated the two germline ends. The CDR3 consists of 12 residues. The CDR3 is CASSPDGDEAFF. As DNA, the CDR3 is TGTGCCAGCAGTCCGGACGGGGATGAAGCTTTCTTT.

The rearrangement uses TRBV4-2 and TRBJ2-5, with D tentatively TRBD2 (5 bases). Germline V gene data show CDR1 as LGHNA and CDR2 as YNFKEQ. The V and J ends lost 0 bases and 11 bases respectively, with 16 bases between them. The CDR3 is made up of 14 amino acids. Here the CDR3 reads CASSQDGFNREQYF. The CDR3 DNA follows: TGTGCCAGCAGCCAAGACGGATTCAATAGGGAGCAGTACTTC.

The J gene is TRBJ1-1, the V gene TRBV2; D is undetermined. The germline CDR1 and CDR2 sequences are SNHLY and FYNNEI. The CDR3 sequence is 14 residues long. V gave up 2 bases and J gave up 0 bases, with 7 bases separating them. The CDR3 coding sequence is TGTGCCAGCAGTGAATGGAAAGTGAACACTGAAGCTTTCTTT. This translates into CASSEWKVNTEAFF. The full variable domain, completed using reference TRBV2 and TRBJ1-1, is EPEVTQTPSHQVTQMGQEVILRCVPISNHLYFYWYRQILGQKVEFLVSFYNNEISEKSEIFDDQFSVERPDGSNFTLKIRSTKLEDSAMYFCASSEWKVNTEAFFGQGTRLTVV.

In this sample, this clonotype turned up a few times. The chain joins TRBV6-5 to TRBJ2-5; 8 positions agree with TRBD1. This CDR3 contains 18 residues. Germline V gene sequence: CDR1 MNHEY, CDR2 SVGAGI. The ends lost 6 bases at V and 0 bases at J; junction bases unmatched: 15. CDR3 nucleotide sequence: TGTGCCAGCAGCTACAACCAACCTGGACAGGGCCACCAAGAGACCCAGTACTTC. It translates to CASSYNQPGQGHQETQYF.

The chain's CDR3 is CSVGDRVQYGYTF. The CDR3 coding sequence is TGCAGCGTTGGGGACAGGGTCCAATATGGCTACACCTTC. The rearrangement joins TRBV29-1 to TRBJ1-2, with 9 bases that match TRBD1. V trimming: 4 bases; J trimming: 5 bases; junction bases outside the gene matches: 5. The CDR3 is made up of 13 amino acids. Germline V gene sequence: CDR1 SQVTM, CDR2 ANQGSEA.

On this clonotype itself: The junction and the germline gene differ at one end; a read error may be behind it. This chain uses TRBV28 with TRBJ2-7, with 7 positions matching TRBD1. The CDR3 covers 15 residues. The germline CDR1 and CDR2 sequences are MDHEN and SYDVKM. The CDR3 here is CAGSSRQGYSYEQYF. The CDR3 DNA reads as TGTGCCGGCAGTTCCCGACAGGGTTACTCCTACGAGCAGTACTTC.

This clonotype showed up many times. The chain links TRBV5-5 to TRBJ2-4, with 11 bases matching TRBD1. Per germline, CDR1 SGHKS and CDR2 YYEKEE (reference sequence). J gave up 6 bases and V 3 bases, and 11 bases lay outside the gene matches. CDR3 length: 17 amino acids. CDR3 residues: CASSSNPGQGGLNIQYF. DNA of the CDR3: TGTGCCAGCAGCTCCAATCCGGGACAGGGGGGGTTAAACATTCAGTACTTC.

This clonotype has only a few counts. This chain connects TRBV20-1 to TRBJ1-6; D is undetermined. CDR1 DFQATT and CDR2 SNEGSKA come from the germline V gene (reference sequence). The CDR3 extends over 15 amino acids. Trimming removed 1 base at V and 3 bases at J, with 10 bases between. The CDR3 DNA is TGCAGTGCTAGAGCAGGACTATACTATAATTCACCCCTCCACTTT. Translation gives CSARAGLYYNSPLHF.